This T cell receptor (beta chain) was captured in a study of blood T cell repertoires in COVID-19. In the study overall: Acute-phase and convalescent COVID-19 samples originated in the United States, Italy and Spain. From T cells, B-cell-depleted T cells, or PBMCs came the material, which was cDNA or gDNA.

V gave up 3 bases and J gave up 8 bases; unmatched junction bases: 9. This CDR3 region has 15 residues. Germline V gives CDR1 SEHNR, CDR2 FQNEAQ (reference sequence). Per the original data handling: Using reference gene primer amplification, nucleated cell counts were estimated. TCRdb's table, derived via immunoSEQ multiplex PCR, lists solely in-frame clones and lacks some. V, J and clone size derive from that table, while D and trimming were established from the DNA sequence. The sample records over 200,000 clones, roughly 84% being singletons. The clonotype originates from a man in his forties with active or convalescent COVID-19. The chain joins TRBV7-9 to TRBJ1-4, with 7 bases matching TRBD1. Sequencing was done on a sample of peripheral blood. CDR3 amino acids: CASSFLGQGVEKLFF. The CDR3 region has the DNA TGTGCCAGCAGCTTTCTAGGGCAGGGGGTCGAAAAACTGTTTTTT.